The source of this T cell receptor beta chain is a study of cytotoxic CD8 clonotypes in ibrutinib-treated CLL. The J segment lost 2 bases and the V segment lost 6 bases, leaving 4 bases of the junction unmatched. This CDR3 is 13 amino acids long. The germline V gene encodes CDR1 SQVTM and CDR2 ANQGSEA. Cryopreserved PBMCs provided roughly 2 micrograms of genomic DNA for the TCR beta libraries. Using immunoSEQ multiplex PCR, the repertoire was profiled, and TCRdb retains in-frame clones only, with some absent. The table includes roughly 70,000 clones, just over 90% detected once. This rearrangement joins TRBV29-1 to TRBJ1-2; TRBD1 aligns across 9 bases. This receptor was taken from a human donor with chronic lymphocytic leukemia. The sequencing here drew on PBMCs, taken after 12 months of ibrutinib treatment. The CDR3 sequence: CSVADRGNYGYTF. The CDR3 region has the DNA TGCAGCGTGGCGGACAGGGGAAACTATGGCTACACCTTC.